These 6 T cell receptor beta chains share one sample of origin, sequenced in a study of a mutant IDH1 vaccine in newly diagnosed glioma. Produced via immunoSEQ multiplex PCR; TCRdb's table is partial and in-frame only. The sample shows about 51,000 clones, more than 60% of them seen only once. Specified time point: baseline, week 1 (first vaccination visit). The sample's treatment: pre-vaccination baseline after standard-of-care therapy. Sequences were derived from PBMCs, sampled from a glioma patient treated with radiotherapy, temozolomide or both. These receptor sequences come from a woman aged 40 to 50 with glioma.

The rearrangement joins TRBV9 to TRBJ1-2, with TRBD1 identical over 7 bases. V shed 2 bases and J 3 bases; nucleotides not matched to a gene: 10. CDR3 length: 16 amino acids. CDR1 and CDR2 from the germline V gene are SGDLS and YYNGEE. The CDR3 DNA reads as TGTGCCAGCAGCGTGAGGGGGACCGGGACAGACTATGGCTACACCTTC. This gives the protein CASSVRGTGTDYGYTF.

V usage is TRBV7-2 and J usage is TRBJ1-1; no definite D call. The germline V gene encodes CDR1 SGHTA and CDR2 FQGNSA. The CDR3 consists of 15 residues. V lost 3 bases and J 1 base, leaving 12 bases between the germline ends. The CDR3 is CASSFAGLGNTEAFF. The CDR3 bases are TGTGCCAGCAGCTTTGCCGGTCTGGGGAACACTGAAGCTTTCTTT.

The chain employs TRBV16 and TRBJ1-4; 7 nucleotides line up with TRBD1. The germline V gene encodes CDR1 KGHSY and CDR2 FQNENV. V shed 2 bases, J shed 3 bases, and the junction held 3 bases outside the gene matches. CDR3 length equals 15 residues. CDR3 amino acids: CASSQAGQSNEKLFF. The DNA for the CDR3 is TGTGCCAGCAGCCAAGCGGGACAGTCTAATGAAAAACTGTTTTTT.

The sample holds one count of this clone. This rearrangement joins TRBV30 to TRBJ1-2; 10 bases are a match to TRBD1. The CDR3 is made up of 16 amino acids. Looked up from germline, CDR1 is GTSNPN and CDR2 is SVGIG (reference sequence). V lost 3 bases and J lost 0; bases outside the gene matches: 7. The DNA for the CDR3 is TGTGCCTGGAGCGTGGACAGGGGGGTGGCTAACTATGGCTACACCTTC. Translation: CAWSVDRGVANYGYTF.

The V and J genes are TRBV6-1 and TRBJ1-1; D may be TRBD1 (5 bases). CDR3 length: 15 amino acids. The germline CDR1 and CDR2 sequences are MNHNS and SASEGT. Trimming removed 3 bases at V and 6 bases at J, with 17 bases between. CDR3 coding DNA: TGTGCCAGCAGTGACGGGACTTTCTCCGGGCCTGAAGCTTTCTTT. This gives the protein CASSDGTFSGPEAFF.

This CDR3 is CASRRDRDPNGYTF. Written as DNA, the CDR3 is TGCGCCAGCCGCCGGGACAGGGATCCCAATGGCTACACCTTC. This sequence joins TRBV5-1 and TRBJ1-2; 9 bases match TRBD1. Losses at the gene ends were 7 bases for V and 6 bases for J; bases not matched to a gene: 10. The germline CDR1 and CDR2 sequences are SGHRS and YFSETQ. There are 14 residues in the CDR3.